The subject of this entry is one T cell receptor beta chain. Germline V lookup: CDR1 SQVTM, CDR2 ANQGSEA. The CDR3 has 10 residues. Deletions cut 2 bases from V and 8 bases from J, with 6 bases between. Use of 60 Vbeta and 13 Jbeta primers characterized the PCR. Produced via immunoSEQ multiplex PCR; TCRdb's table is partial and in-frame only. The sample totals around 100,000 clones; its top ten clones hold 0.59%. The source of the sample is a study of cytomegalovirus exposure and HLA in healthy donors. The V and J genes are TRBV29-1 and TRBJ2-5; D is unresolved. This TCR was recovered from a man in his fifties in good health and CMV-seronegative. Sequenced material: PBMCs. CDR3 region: CSVETVTQYF. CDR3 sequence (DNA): TGCAGCGTTGAAACGGTTACCCAGTACTTC. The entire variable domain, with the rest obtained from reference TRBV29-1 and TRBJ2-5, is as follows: SAVISQKPSRDICQRGTSLTIQCQVDSQVTMMFWYRQQPGQSLTLIATANQGSEATYESGFVIDKFPISRPNLTFSTLTVSNMSPEDSSIYLCSVETVTQYFGPGTRLLVL.